A single sample gave rise to the 27 T cell receptor beta chains below, sequenced in a study of neoadjuvant nivolumab and ipilimumab in lung cancer (dated by TCRdb to 2019 to 2021). This specimen's time point label, per the study, means: pretherapy, before neoadjuvant immune checkpoint inhibitors. Libraries were made using the immunoSEQ multiplex PCR assay. The immuneACCESS repertoire file appears here via TCRdb, limited to in-frame rearrangements. These files lack a portion of the clones; in checked studies, under half of the deficit traces to unresolved V genes, and the cause of the others is not known. A total of about 38,000 clones appear in this sample, roughly 89% of them only once. About 3.6% of the sample is in the top ten clones. The input for sequencing was peripheral blood, taken before neoadjuvant nivolumab, alone or with ipilimumab. The receptors come from an adult with non-small cell lung cancer.

The genes are TRBV15 and TRBJ2-5; 11 bases agree with TRBD1. CDR1 is LNHNV and CDR2 is YYDKDF in the germline V gene (reference sequence). V shed 3 bases, J shed 5 bases, and the junction held 5 bases outside the gene matches. The CDR3 has 15 amino acids. The CDR3 spells CATSSRTGGLETQYF. CDR3 nucleotides: TGTGCCACCAGCAGCAGGACAGGGGGCTTGGAGACCCAGTACTTC.

The chain has TRBV7-2 and TRBJ1-2; TRBD1 matches at 9 bases. The CDR3 is 15 residues long. Trimming took 4 bases from V and 8 from J; bases not matched to a gene: 11. Germline lookup yields CDR1 SGHTA and CDR2 FQGNSA. CDR3 DNA sequence: TGTGCCAGCAGCTCCGTGACGAGGACAGGGGACGGCTACACCTTC. The encoded protein is CASSSVTRTGDGYTF.

The genes are TRBV28 and TRBJ2-5, with 8 bases that match TRBD1. The ends lost 6 bases at V and 3 bases at J; junction bases unmatched: 9. This CDR3 is 15 amino acids long. Germline V lookup: CDR1 MDHEN, CDR2 SYDVKM. Written as DNA, the CDR3 is TGTGCCAGCAGGCTCAATCCAGGGGGCGAAGAGACCCAGTACTTC. Translation: CASRLNPGGEETQYF.

The chain combines TRBV9 with TRBJ2-3; 12 positions match TRBD2. The germline V gene encodes CDR1 SGDLS and CDR2 YYNGEE. With 0 bases clipped from V and 4 bases from J, the junction kept 3 bases outside the gene matches. The CDR3 extends over 16 amino acids. The CDR3 DNA reads TGTGCCAGCAGCGTAGTTGGACTAGCGGGATCAGATACGCAGTATTTT. This codes for CASSVVGLAGSDTQYF.

The genes are TRBV10-3 and TRBJ2-7, with D perhaps TRBD1 (5 bases). CDR1 is ENHRY and CDR2 is SYGVKD in the germline V gene. V was cut by 3 bases and J by 3 bases, with 12 bases left in between. This CDR3 comprises 14 residues. The CDR3 coding sequence is TGTGCCATCAGTGATACAGGAAGTGTCTACGAGCAGTACTTC. Translation: CAISDTGSVYEQYF.

V and J are TRBV6-6 and TRBJ2-1, with D hard to call. Germline CDR1 MNHNY, CDR2 SVGAGI (reference sequence). V was shortened by 3 bases and J by 6 bases, with 9 bases between the two germline ends. CDR3 length: 13 residues. This chain's CDR3 is CASSYGPLNEQFF. Here the CDR3 DNA reads TGTGCCAGCAGTTATGGACCCCTCAATGAGCAGTTCTTC.

For the CDR3, the DNA is TGTGCCAGTAGTCTTAGACAGACTGCAACTAATGAAAAACTGTTTTTT. Translated, it gives CASSLRQTATNEKLFF. The genes are TRBV19 and TRBJ1-4; a possible D gene is TRBD1 (5 bases). This CDR3 is 16 amino acids long. Trimming took off 5 bases at V and 0 bases at J, with 13 bases between the two ends. Germline CDR1 and CDR2: LNHDA and SQIVND (reference sequence).

This clone was detected only once. The chain couples TRBV5-1 to TRBJ2-7, with TRBD2 matching over 9 bases. J was trimmed by 2 bases and V by 4 bases; bases with no gene match: 10. The CDR3 extends over 16 amino acids. Germline loops: CDR1 SGHRS, CDR2 YFSETQ. CDR3 DNA: TGCGCCAGCAGCAAAGCCCCCAGCGGGAGGACCTACGAGCAGTACTTC. Amino acids: CASSKAPSGRTYEQYF.

This clone appeared once. This chain connects TRBV2 to TRBJ2-7; TRBD2 is a possible D gene (5 bases). Trimming pared 3 bases from V and 5 bases from J, leaving 11 bases between. This CDR3 contains 13 residues. Germline CDR1 reads SNHLY; CDR2 reads FYNNEI. CDR3 DNA sequence: TGTGCCAGCAGTGACGACTATAATGACGAGCAGTACTTC. It yields the protein CASSDDYNDEQYF.

This clone was picked up one time. One junction end disagrees with the germline gene, perhaps due to a read error. This chain connects TRBV6-5 to TRBJ2-4; 7 nucleotides match TRBD1. The CDR3 loop spans 12 amino acids. The germline V gene has CDR1 MNHEY and CDR2 SVGAGI. The CDR3 sequence: CASREGDSSLHF. In nucleotides, the CDR3 is TGTGCCAGCAGGGAAGGGGACAGCTCCCTACACTTC.

This clone was observed a single time. CDR3 sequence (DNA): TGTGCCAGCTCTCGGGAGGGGATGGGTAACGAGCAGTACTTC. This encodes CASSREGMGNEQYF. The V and J genes are TRBV28 and TRBJ2-7, with 8 bases matching TRBD2. J lost 5 bases, V lost 8 bases, and 11 bases had no gene match. The length of the CDR3 is 14 residues. Germline CDR1 MDHEN, CDR2 SYDVKM.

The table lists this clone with a count of one. This chain links TRBV21-1 with TRBJ2-1; no DNA check was done on the table's D call, TRBD2. TRBV21-1 corresponds to a pseudogene. The CDR3 contains 15 residues. This CDR3 is CASSKVASSYNEQFF. For the CDR3, the DNA is TGTGCCAGCAGCAAAGTCGCGAGCTCCTACAATGAGCAGTTCTTC.

The rearrangement uses TRBV5-1 and TRBJ2-3, with D possibly TRBD2 on 6 matching bases. CDR1 and CDR2 (germline): SGHRS, YFSETQ. This CDR3 is built from 17 residues. Trimming stripped 0 bases from V and 0 bases from J, with 14 bases between. CDR3 residues: CASSLGWSSGSTDTQYF. For the CDR3, the DNA is TGCGCCAGCAGCTTGGGTTGGAGTAGCGGCAGCACAGATACGCAGTATTTT.

V gene TRBV7-9 combines with J gene TRBJ1-1, with 7 bases identical to TRBD1. This CDR3 region has 13 residues. Per germline, CDR1 SEHNR and CDR2 FQNEAQ (reference sequence). J lost 7 bases, V lost 3 bases, and 5 bases had no gene match. CDR3 sequence (DNA): TGTGCCAGCAGCTTCGGGACAGTTGGTGAAGCTTTCTTT. The encoded protein is CASSFGTVGEAFF.

The chain joins TRBV28 to TRBJ1-5; no clear D gene. The germline V and J ends were trimmed by 5 bases and 6 bases, with 8 bases remaining between them. CDR1 MDHEN and CDR2 SYDVKM come from the germline V gene. The CDR3 sequence is 12 residues long. The DNA of the CDR3 is TGTGCCAGCAGTCTCACGGTTCAGCCCCAGCATTTT. This encodes CASSLTVQPQHF.

This chain connects TRBV18 to TRBJ2-4; TRBD1 aligns across 9 bases. This CDR3 is built from 15 residues. The V gene end was trimmed by 3 bases and the J gene end by 1 base; junction bases not matched to a gene: 1. From germline, CDR1 is KGHSH and CDR2 LQKENI. In nucleotides, the CDR3 is TGTGCCAGCTCACCGGGACAGGGTGCCAAAAACATTCAGTACTTC. This codes for CASSPGQGAKNIQYF. Full variable domain (outside the CDR3, taken from reference TRBV18 and TRBJ2-4): NAGVMQNPRHLVRRRGQEARLRCSPMKGHSHVYWYRQLPEEGLKFMVYLQKENIIDESGMPKERFSAEFPKEGPSILRIQQVVRGDSAAYFCASSPGQGAKNIQYFGAGTRLSVL.

The genes are TRBV5-1 and TRBJ2-3; TRBD2 matches at 9 bases. Unmatched junction bases numbered 5, after V lost 1 base and J lost 5 bases. The length of the CDR3 is 15 residues. The germline CDR1 and CDR2 sequences are SGHRS and YFSETQ. The CDR3 DNA reads TGCGCCAGCAGCTTGAGCCCTAGCGGGGTAGATACGCAGTATTTT. Amino acids: CASSLSPSGVDTQYF.

The chain couples TRBV2 to TRBJ1-4, with 7 bases fitting TRBD1. The trim removed 7 bases at V and 8 bases at J, leaving 10 bases unmatched. The germline gives CDR1 SNHLY, CDR2 FYNNEI. The CDR3 runs 14 residues. The chain's CDR3 is CASTDSGGIEKLFF. In DNA, the CDR3 is TGTGCCAGCACTGACTCAGGGGGGATCGAAAAACTGTTTTTT.

In this sample, this clone turned up once. V gene TRBV6-1 combines with J gene TRBJ1-5, with D perhaps TRBD1 (6 bases). V was clipped by 1 base and J by 0 bases, with 7 bases between them. CDR1 is MNHNS and CDR2 is SASEGT in the germline V gene. The CDR3 runs to 15 residues. The CDR3 nucleotides are TGTGCCAGCAGTGAAGACAGGGTTAGCAATCAGCCCCAGCATTTT. This sequence encodes CASSEDRVSNQPQHF.

There are a few counts of this clone. The chain has TRBV18 and TRBJ2-7; TRBD1 is a possible D gene (5 bases). Germline assignment: CDR1 KGHSH and CDR2 LQKENI. The V and J ends lost 2 bases and 2 bases respectively, with 13 bases between them. The CDR3 covers 15 residues. The CDR3 reads CASSPAQGGTYEQYF. Written as DNA, the CDR3 is TGTGCCAGCTCACCAGCGCAGGGTGGTACCTACGAGCAGTACTTC.

Only a few counts were recorded for this clone. V gene TRBV6-4 combines with J gene TRBJ2-1; the D gene is possibly TRBD2 (6 bases). Germline loops: CDR1 MRHNA, CDR2 SNTAGT. The ends were cut back, 0 bases at V and 4 bases at J, with 13 bases in the middle. CDR3 size: 16 residues. This chain's CDR3 is CASSDSTGSWYNEQFF. The CDR3 nucleotides read TGTGCCAGCAGTGACTCGACCGGGAGTTGGTACAATGAGCAGTTCTTC.

The chain couples TRBV11-3 to TRBJ2-7; 8 bases map to TRBD2. The CDR3 consists of 15 residues. V shed 8 bases, J shed 1 base, and the junction held 10 bases outside the gene matches. From germline, CDR1 is SGHNT and CDR2 YENEEA. In DNA form, the CDR3 reads TGTGCCAGCGCCTCCGGGGGGGAATCTTCCTACGAGCAGTACTTC. It is translated as CASASGGESSYEQYF.

The gene calls are TRBV30 and TRBJ1-5, with 8 nucleotides matching TRBD1. The CDR3 is 14 residues long. Germline V CDR1 and CDR2: GTSNPN, SVGIG (reference sequence). Trimming took 2 bases from V and 8 from J; bases not matched to a gene: 8. CDR3 in amino acids: CAWSSLDRVKPQHF. The CDR3 DNA reads as TGTGCCTGGAGTTCCTTGGACAGGGTAAAGCCCCAGCATTTT.

V and J are TRBV29-1 and TRBJ1-2, with D perhaps matching TRBD1 (6 bases). Germline loops: CDR1 SQVTM, CDR2 ANQGSEA. The V end lost 8 bases, the J end lost 8 bases, and 21 bases lay between the germline ends. The CDR3 covers 13 residues. This CDR3 is CSYSPSGASGYTF. The CDR3 DNA reads TGCAGCTATTCGCCTTCGGGGGCGAGCGGCTACACCTTC.

The chain recombines TRBV5-4 with TRBJ1-4, with TRBD1 as a possible D gene (5 bases). This CDR3 is 15 amino acids long. Trimming stripped 2 bases from V and 2 bases from J, with 10 bases between. The germline V gene has CDR1 SGHNT and CDR2 YYREEE (reference sequence). Here the CDR3 DNA reads TGTGCCAGCAGCTTTGGCAGGGCCACTAATGAAAAACTGTTTTTT. Translation gives CASSFGRATNEKLFF.

CDR3 in amino acids: CASSSTYTRSQPQHF. As DNA, the CDR3 is TGTGCCAGCAGCTCCACCTACACCCGCAGTCAGCCCCAGCATTTT. The chain couples TRBV7-2 to TRBJ1-5; D remains unclear. CDR3 length equals 15 residues. The V gene's germline CDR1 is SGHTA and CDR2 FQGNSA. Trimming took off 4 bases at V and 6 bases at J, with 16 bases between the two ends.

The chain carries TRBV30 and TRBJ1-1; possible D gene TRBD1, 5 bases. CDR1 and CDR2 (germline): GTSNPN, SVGIG (reference sequence). The CDR3 runs 11 residues. The V end was cut by 0 bases, the J end by 11 bases, with 10 bases between. In DNA, the CDR3 is TGTGCCTGGAGTGTAGGCTGGGGGGCTTTCTTT. Residues: CAWSVGWGAFF.